This TCR beta chain was found in a study of CD8 T cells in Susac syndrome. Study outcomes and limitations: Only a relatively small number of individuals were included in the TCR sequencing and HLA analysis.

The RNA input was 0.5 to 1 ug, and it was reverse transcribed with random hexamers. Multiplex immunoSEQ PCR targeted 54 Vbeta and 13 Jbeta TCR beta segments. TCRdb re-called the immunoSEQ multiplex PCR reads with MiXCR, one entry per CDR3 protein. The data contain around 150,000 distinct CDR3 sequences, around 94% of them singletons. This clonotype was found once. No antigen is known for it. V lost 7 bases to trimming and J lost 5 bases, with 11 bases between them. The CDR3 runs 12 residues. The V gene's germline CDR1 is KGHDR and CDR2 SFDVKD. The origin of this receptor is a human donor in good health. Sequences were obtained from CD4+ T cells from PBMCs. J is TRBJ2-7 and V is TRBV24-1; a possible D gene is TRBD2 (5 bases). CDR3 DNA: TGTGCCACCAGGGGGAGAGGGAACGAGCAGTACTTC. Translated, it gives CATRGRGNEQYF.